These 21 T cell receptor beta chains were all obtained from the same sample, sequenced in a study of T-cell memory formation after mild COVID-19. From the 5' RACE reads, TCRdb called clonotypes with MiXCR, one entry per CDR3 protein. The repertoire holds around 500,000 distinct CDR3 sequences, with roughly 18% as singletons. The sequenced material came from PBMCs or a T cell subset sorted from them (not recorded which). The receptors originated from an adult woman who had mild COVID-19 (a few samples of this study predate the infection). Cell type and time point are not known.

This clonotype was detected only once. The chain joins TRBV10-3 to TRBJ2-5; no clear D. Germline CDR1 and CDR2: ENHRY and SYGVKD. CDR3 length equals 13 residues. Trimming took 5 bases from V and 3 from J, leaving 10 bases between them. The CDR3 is CAISKNPEETQYF. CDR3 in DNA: TGTGCCATCAGTAAGAATCCTGAAGAGACCCAGTACTTC.

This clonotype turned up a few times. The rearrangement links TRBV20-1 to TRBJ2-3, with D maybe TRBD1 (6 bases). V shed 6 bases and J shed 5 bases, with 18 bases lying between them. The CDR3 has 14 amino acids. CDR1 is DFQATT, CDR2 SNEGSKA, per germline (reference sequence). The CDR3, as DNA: TGCAGTGCAAGCCAGGACAGCGGTGGAGATACGCAGTATTTT. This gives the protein CSASQDSGGDTQYF.

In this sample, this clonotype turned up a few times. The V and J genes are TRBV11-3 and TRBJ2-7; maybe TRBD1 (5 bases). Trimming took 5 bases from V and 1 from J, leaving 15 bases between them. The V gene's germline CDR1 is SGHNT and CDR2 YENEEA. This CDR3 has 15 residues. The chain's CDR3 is CASSTNQGGSYEQYF. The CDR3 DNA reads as TGTGCCAGCAGCACAAACCAGGGTGGGTCCTACGAGCAGTACTTC.

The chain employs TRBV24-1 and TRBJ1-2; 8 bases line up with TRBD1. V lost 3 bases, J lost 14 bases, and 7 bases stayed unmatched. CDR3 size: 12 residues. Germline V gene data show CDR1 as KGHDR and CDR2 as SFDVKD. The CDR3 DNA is TGTGCCACCAGTGATCGAAAGGACAGGGCAACCTTC. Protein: CATSDRKDRATF.

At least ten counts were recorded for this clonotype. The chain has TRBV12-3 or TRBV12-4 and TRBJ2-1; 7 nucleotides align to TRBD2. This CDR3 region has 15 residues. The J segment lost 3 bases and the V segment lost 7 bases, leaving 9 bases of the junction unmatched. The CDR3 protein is CASTLSGLDYNEQFF. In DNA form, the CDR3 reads TGTGCCAGCACCCTTAGCGGGCTAGACTACAATGAGCAGTTCTTC.

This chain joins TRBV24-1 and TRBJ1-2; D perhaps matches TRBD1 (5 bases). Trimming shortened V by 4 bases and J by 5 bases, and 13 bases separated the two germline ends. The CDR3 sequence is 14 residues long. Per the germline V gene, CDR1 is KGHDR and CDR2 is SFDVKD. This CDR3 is CATSDTGREYGYTF. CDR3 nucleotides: TGTGCCACCAGTGACACAGGCAGGGAGTATGGCTACACCTTC.

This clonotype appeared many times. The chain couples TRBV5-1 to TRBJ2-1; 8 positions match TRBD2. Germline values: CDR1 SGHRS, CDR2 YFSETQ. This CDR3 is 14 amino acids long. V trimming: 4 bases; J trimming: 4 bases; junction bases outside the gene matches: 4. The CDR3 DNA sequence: TGCGCCAGCAGCCCAGCGGGAGCGTACAATGAGCAGTTCTTC. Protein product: CASSPAGAYNEQFF.

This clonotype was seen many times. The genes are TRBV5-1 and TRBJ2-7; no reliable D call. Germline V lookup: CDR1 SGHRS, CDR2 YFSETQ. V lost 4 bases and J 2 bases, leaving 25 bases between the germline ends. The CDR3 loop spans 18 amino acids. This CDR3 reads CASSTEPIRAFSAYEQYF. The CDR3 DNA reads TGCGCCAGCAGCACCGAACCCATCCGGGCCTTCTCAGCCTACGAGCAGTACTTC.

The CDR3 DNA is TGTGCCAGCAGTGTACTAGCGGGGGGCGGGGACATTCAGTACTTC. This codes for CASSVLAGGGDIQYF. The V call is TRBV28, the J call TRBJ2-4; 12 nucleotides match TRBD2. The CDR3 has 15 amino acids. Trimming removed 5 bases from V and 8 bases from J; junction bases left unmatched: 7. From germline, CDR1 is MDHEN and CDR2 SYDVKM.

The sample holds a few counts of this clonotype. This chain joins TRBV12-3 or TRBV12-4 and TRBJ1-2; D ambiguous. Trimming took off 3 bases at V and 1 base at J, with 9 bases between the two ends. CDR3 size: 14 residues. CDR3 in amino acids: CASSFGRVNYGYTF. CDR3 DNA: TGTGCCAGCAGTTTCGGACGGGTTAACTATGGCTACACCTTC.

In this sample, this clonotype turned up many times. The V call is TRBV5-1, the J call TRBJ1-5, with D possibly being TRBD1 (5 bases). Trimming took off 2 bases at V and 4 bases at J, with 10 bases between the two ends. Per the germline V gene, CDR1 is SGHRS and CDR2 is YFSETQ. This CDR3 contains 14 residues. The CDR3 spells CASSLGTENQPQHF. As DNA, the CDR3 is TGCGCCAGCAGCTTAGGGACTGAGAATCAGCCCCAGCATTTT.

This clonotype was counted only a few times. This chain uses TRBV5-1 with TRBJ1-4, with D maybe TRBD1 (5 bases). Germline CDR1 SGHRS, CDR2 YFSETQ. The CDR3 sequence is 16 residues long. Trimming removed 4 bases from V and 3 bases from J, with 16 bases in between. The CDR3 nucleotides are TGCGCCAGCAGCCCGTGGCCGGGGACCTCTAATGAAAAACTGTTTTTT. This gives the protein CASSPWPGTSNEKLFF.

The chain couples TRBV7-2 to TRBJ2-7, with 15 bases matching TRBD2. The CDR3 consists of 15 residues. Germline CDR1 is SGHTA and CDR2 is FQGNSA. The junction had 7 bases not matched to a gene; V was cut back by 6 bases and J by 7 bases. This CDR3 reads CASRGGLAGGWEQYF. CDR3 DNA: TGTGCCAGCAGGGGGGGACTAGCGGGAGGTTGGGAGCAGTACTTC.

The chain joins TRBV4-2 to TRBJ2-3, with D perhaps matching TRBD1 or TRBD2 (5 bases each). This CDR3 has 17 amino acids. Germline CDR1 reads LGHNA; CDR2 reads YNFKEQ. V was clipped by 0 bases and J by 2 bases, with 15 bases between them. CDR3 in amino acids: CASSQDGGYGNTDTQYF. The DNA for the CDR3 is TGTGCCAGCAGCCAAGATGGGGGTTACGGGAACACAGATACGCAGTATTTT.

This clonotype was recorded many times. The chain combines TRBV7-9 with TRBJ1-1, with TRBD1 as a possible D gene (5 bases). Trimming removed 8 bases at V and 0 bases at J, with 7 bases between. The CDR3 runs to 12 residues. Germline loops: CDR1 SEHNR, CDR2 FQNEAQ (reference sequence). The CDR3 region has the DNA TGTGCCAGCGAGGGGATGAACACTGAAGCTTTCTTT. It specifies CASEGMNTEAFF.

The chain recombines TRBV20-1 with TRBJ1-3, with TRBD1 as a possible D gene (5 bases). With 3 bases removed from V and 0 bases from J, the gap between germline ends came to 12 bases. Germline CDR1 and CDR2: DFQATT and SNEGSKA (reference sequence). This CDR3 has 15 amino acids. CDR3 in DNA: TGCAGTGCTAGGAGGGACTCCTTCTCTGGAAACACCATATATTTT. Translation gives CSARRDSFSGNTIYF.

Here the CDR3 reads CASSLGPELHQPQHF. CDR3 coding DNA: TGTGCCAGCAGCTTGGGCCCAGAATTACATCAGCCCCAGCATTTT. V gene TRBV5-6 combines with J gene TRBJ1-5; no clear D. Trimming removed 0 bases at V and 5 bases at J, with 12 bases between. The CDR3 is made up of 15 amino acids. Germline V lookup: CDR1 SGHDT, CDR2 YYEEEE.

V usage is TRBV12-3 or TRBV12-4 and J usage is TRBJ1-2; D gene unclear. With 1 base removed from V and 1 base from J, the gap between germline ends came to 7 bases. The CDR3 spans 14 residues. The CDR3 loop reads CASSLGSINYGYTF. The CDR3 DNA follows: TGTGCCAGCAGTTTAGGCAGTATTAACTATGGCTACACCTTC.

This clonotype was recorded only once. CDR3 nucleotide sequence: TGTGCCAGCAGAAGATCCTTCCTCCCCGCTCACAGCGTAGGGACCCAGTACTTC. Residues: CASRRSFLPAHSVGTQYF. V and J are TRBV7-2 and TRBJ2-5, with D unclear. Trimming cost V 6 bases and J 7 bases, with 30 bases left between them. The CDR3 contains 18 residues. The V gene's germline CDR1 is SGHTA and CDR2 FQGNSA.

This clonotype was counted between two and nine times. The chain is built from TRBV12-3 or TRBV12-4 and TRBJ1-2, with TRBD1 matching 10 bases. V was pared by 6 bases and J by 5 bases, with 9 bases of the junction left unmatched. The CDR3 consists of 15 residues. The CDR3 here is CASSPLRDRGYGYTF. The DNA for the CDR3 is TGTGCCAGCAGCCCCCTCCGGGACAGGGGTTATGGCTACACCTTC.

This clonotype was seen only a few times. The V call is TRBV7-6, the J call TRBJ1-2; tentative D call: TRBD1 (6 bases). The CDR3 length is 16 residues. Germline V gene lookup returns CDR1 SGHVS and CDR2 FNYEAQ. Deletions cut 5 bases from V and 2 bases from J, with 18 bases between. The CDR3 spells CASSRFRGALNYGYTF. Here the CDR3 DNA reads TGTGCCAGCAGCCGTTTCAGGGGCGCATTGAACTATGGCTACACCTTC.